The clone carrying this TCR beta chain was seen only once. The antigen is undetermined. Germline CDR1 SGHRS, CDR2 YFSETQ. Trimming cost V 0 bases and J 7 bases, with 11 bases left between them. CDR3 length: 14 amino acids. These data belong to a study of T cell responses to AZD1222 COVID-19 vaccine. For the study at large: Investigators merged groups given second doses at roughly 4 or roughly 12 weeks. Broader study findings: CD4 TCRs covered the whole spike, strongest at regions 160-218 and 743-854. Regions left unmutated in variants are reportedly the target of nearly half of spike-specific TCRs. In a largely white British group with more females than males, clonal diversity was possibly underestimated.

Repertoires were generated with immunoSEQ multiplex PCR, while TCRdb's copy carries only in-frame clones and drops some. The sample lists some 71,000 clones, 84% occurring once. The genes are TRBV5-1 and TRBJ2-1; D gene uncertain. Sequenced material: peripheral blood, taken on day 0 of AZD1222 vaccination. The clonotype comes from an adult in good health. CDR3 in DNA: TGCGCCAGCAGCTTGGGAACAGCCCTGAATGAGCAGTTCTTC. This gives the protein CASSLGTALNEQFF.